The clone carrying this TCR beta chain was picked up a small number of times. Its specificity is unknown. The CDR3 covers 16 residues. The V and J ends lost 4 bases and 3 bases, in that order; junction bases with no gene match: 5. Germline loops: CDR1 SGHRS, CDR2 YFSETQ. The data stem from a study of cytomegalovirus exposure and HLA in healthy donors. In the study overall: Of the donors genotyped, several hundred in all, 81% fell in the Caucasian-associated ancestry cluster. Broader study findings: One variant, a missense change in DCLRE1C, was linked in a later analysis to TCR beta V- and J-gene trimming. Specificity of a few CMV-associated chains for CMV antigens was verified in vitro. With high specificity and sensitivity, the classifier reportedly diagnosed cytomegalovirus status.

13 Jbeta primers and 60 Vbeta primers were used for the PCR. The protocol was immunoSEQ multiplex PCR, while the TCRdb copy is restricted to in-frame clones and leaves out a portion. The table has more than 110,000 clones, roughly four fifths seen once. The sample consisted of PBMCs. V gene TRBV5-1 combines with J gene TRBJ1-4; 11 positions match TRBD1. The clonotype originates from a man aged 25-40 years in good health and CMV-seropositive. The CDR3 sequence is CASSTGQGVANEKLFF. In DNA form, the CDR3 reads TGCGCCAGCAGCACGGGACAGGGGGTGGCTAATGAAAAACTGTTTTTT.